This T cell receptor (beta chain) was documented in a study of beta chain features in type 1 diabetes. Whole-study results and caveats: In all four CD4+ subsets, TCRB CDR3 length was significantly, moderately reduced in type 1 diabetes. Insertions were fewer and deletions more numerous at VDJ junctions in type 1 diabetes patients. Healthy donors had naive, central memory and Treg TCRB repertoires that appeared less similar than those seen among patients.

This clone was observed a handful of times. As yet, its antigen is unknown. Every bit of the isolated RNA underwent reverse transcription, so sequencing read expressed TCRB transcripts. The protocol was immunoSEQ multiplex PCR, while the TCRdb copy is restricted to in-frame clones and leaves out a portion. The sample holds about 740,000 clones, roughly 12% seen once. The CDR3 totals 11 residues. V was cut by 8 bases and J by 11 bases, with 15 bases left in between. Markers CD45RO/CCR7/CD25/CD127/CD95/CD27 served to sort CD4+ naive, central memory, regulatory and stem cell-like memory cells. Sample: naive CD4+ T cells from blood. This rearrangement joins TRBV23-1 to TRBJ1-1; D unresolved. TRBV23-1 is an ORF for which the function is uncertain. The clonotype comes from a man aged 18 to 29 with type 1 diabetes. The CDR3 nucleotides read TGCGCCAGCGAAAGCGGCCTCTTGGCTTTCTTT. Translated, it gives CASESGLLAFF.